The 15 T cell receptor beta chains presented below share a single source sample, sequenced in a study of neoadjuvant anti-PD-1 for oral cavity cancer. Repertoires were generated with immunoSEQ multiplex PCR, while TCRdb's copy carries only in-frame clones and drops some. The table records over 13,000 clones, about two thirds of them present only once. The sequences come from PBMCs, collected before nivolumab (anti-PD-1) treatment. The receptor source for this set is a person aged 40 to 85 with oral cavity squamous cell carcinoma.

The chain uses TRBV6-5 and TRBJ1-1, with no clear D. Deletions cut 8 bases from V and 5 bases from J, with 12 bases between. The length of the CDR3 is 12 residues. The V gene's germline CDR1 is MNHEY and CDR2 SVGAGI. CDR3 DNA sequence: TGTGCCAGCGGGAGCCGGGTGACTGAAGCTTTCTTT. Amino acids: CASGSRVTEAFF.

This clone has only a few counts. The rearrangement joins TRBV2 to TRBJ1-5, with 7 bases that match TRBD1. This CDR3 has 15 amino acids. V shed 7 bases, J shed 3 bases, and the junction held 9 bases outside the gene matches. Germline V gene data show CDR1 as SNHLY and CDR2 as FYNNEI. The DNA of the CDR3 is TGTGCCAGCAATCGGGACAGTAGTTTCAATCAGCCCCAGCATTTT. Its translation: CASNRDSSFNQPQHF.

Note on this clone: This same CDR3 is encoded by further DNA sequences in the sample. V is TRBV5-1 and J is TRBJ1-1, with a tentative D call TRBD1 (5 bases). The CDR3 has 14 amino acids. Germline values: CDR1 SGHRS, CDR2 YFSETQ. The V gene lost 0 bases and the J gene lost 1 base, with 7 bases spanning the gap. The CDR3 coding sequence is TGCGCCAGCAGCTTGGGAGGACAGAACACTGAAGCTTTCTTT. Amino acid sequence: CASSLGGQNTEAFF.

J is TRBJ2-5 and V is TRBV11-2; 9 bases are shared with TRBD2. CDR3 size: 14 residues. The ends lost 5 bases at V and 4 bases at J; junction bases unmatched: 5. CDR1 SGHAT and CDR2 FQNNGV come from the germline V gene. CDR3 in amino acids: CASSQRGAGETQYF. The DNA for the CDR3 is TGTGCCAGCAGCCAGCGGGGGGCGGGAGAGACCCAGTACTTC.

This chain links TRBV10-2 with TRBJ1-6; 8 bases align to TRBD1. The CDR3 consists of 13 residues. In germline, CDR1 is WSHSY, CDR2 SAAADI. V lost 9 bases and J lost 10; bases outside the gene matches: 8. The CDR3 sequence is CASSTGEKSPLHF. The CDR3 DNA sequence: TGCGCCAGTTCGACAGGGGAGAAATCACCCCTCCACTTT.

In its sample, this clone was seen a few times. The V and J genes are TRBV5-5 and TRBJ1-5; 9 bases are shared with TRBD1. V trimming: 4 bases; J trimming: 9 bases; junction bases outside the gene matches: 8. The CDR3 is 14 amino acids. The V gene's germline CDR1 is SGHKS and CDR2 YYEKEE (reference sequence). The CDR3 DNA reads as TGTGCCAGCAGCCCAGGACAGGGGCAACGGCCCCAGCATTTT. As protein: CASSPGQGQRPQHF. Drawing the rest from reference TRBV5-5 and TRBJ1-5, the complete variable domain is DAGVTQSPTHLIKTRGQQVTLRCSPISGHKSVSWYQQVLGQGPQFIFQYYEKEERGRGNFPDRFSARQFPNYSSELNVNALLLGDSALYLCASSPGQGQRPQHFGDGTRLSIL.

The V gene is TRBV7-3, the J gene TRBJ2-5; D call uncertain. The ends were cut back, 0 bases at V and 2 bases at J, with 7 bases in the middle. Germline CDR1 SGHTA, CDR2 FQGTGA. The CDR3 is made up of 14 amino acids. The CDR3: CASSLTVSQETQYF. The DNA of the CDR3 is TGTGCCAGCAGCTTAACAGTCAGTCAAGAGACCCAGTACTTC.

The V gene is TRBV4-1, the J gene TRBJ2-4; D is undetermined. CDR3 length: 13 amino acids. Trimming took off 2 bases at V and 0 bases at J, with 2 bases between the two ends. The germline CDR1 and CDR2 sequences are MGHRA and YSYEKL. CDR3 DNA sequence: TGCGCCAGCAGCCAACTAGCCAAAAACATTCAGTACTTC. It yields the protein CASSQLAKNIQYF.

This CDR3 reads CASSESGGYTEAFF. CDR3 coding DNA: TGTGCCAGCAGTGAGTCGGGGGGATATACTGAAGCTTTCTTT. This chain links TRBV6-1 with TRBJ1-1; possible D gene TRBD1, 5 bases. The CDR3 is made up of 14 amino acids. Trimming left V 3 bases short and J 5 bases short, with 13 bases between. Germline V gives CDR1 MNHNS, CDR2 SASEGT.

V usage is TRBV5-1 and J usage is TRBJ1-1, with TRBD1 as a possible D gene (5 bases). Germline loops: CDR1 SGHRS, CDR2 YFSETQ. This CDR3 region has 15 residues. Trimming took 0 bases from V and 2 from J, leaving 11 bases between them. CDR3 amino acids: CASSLVGVGNTEAFF. The CDR3 region has the DNA TGCGCCAGCAGCTTGGTGGGGGTGGGAAACACTGAAGCTTTCTTT.

This sequence joins TRBV5-4 and TRBJ2-7; TRBD1 or TRBD2 may be the D gene (5 bases each). Deletions cut 4 bases from V and 0 bases from J, with 14 bases between. The CDR3 spans 15 residues. From germline, CDR1 is SGHNT and CDR2 YYREEE (reference sequence). CDR3 amino acids: CASSRGPVSSYEQYF. DNA of the CDR3: TGTGCCAGCAGCCGGGGACCCGTCAGCTCCTACGAGCAGTACTTC.

The chain employs TRBV10-3 and TRBJ2-5; TRBD1 might be the D (6 bases). This CDR3 has 14 residues. The germline V and J ends were trimmed by 5 bases and 4 bases, with 14 bases remaining between them. Germline-derived CDR1 and CDR2 are ENHRY and SYGVKD. The CDR3 DNA follows: TGTGCCATCAGTAAAGGACAGAGCGTAGAGACCCAGTACTTC. It encodes CAISKGQSVETQYF.

The rearrangement uses TRBV7-3 and TRBJ2-1; 11 nucleotides align to TRBD2. With V trimmed by 5 bases and J by 10 bases, 13 bases remained unmatched. The CDR3 totals 16 residues. Germline CDR1 is SGHTA and CDR2 is FQGTGA. CDR3 DNA: TGTGCCAGCAGCCCAGGGGGTCTAGCGGGAGGTAACGAGCAGTTCTTC. Translation: CASSPGGLAGGNEQFF. Filled out from reference TRBV7-3 and TRBJ2-1, the complete variable domain reads GAGVSQTPSNKVTEKGKYVELRCDPISGHTALYWYRQSLGQGPEFLIYFQGTGAADDSGLPNDRFFAVRPEGSVSTLKIQRTERGDSAVYLCASSPGGLAGGNEQFFGPGTRLTVL.

The chain employs TRBV4-2 and TRBJ1-3; D is unresolved. CDR3 length equals 16 residues. Trimming shortened V by 0 bases and J by 0 bases, and 9 bases separated the two germline ends. Germline CDR1 is LGHNA and CDR2 is YNFKEQ. The CDR3 protein is CASSQDQAVSGNTIYF. In DNA form, the CDR3 reads TGTGCCAGCAGCCAAGATCAGGCGGTCTCTGGAAACACCATATATTTT.

This clone was counted only a few times. The CDR3 DNA reads TGTGCCAGCAGCTTCGGACAGCGTCAGGATACGCAGTATTTT. Its protein product is CASSFGQRQDTQYF. The chain has TRBV5-5 and TRBJ2-3; tentative D call: TRBD1 (6 bases). The CDR3 length is 14 residues. Per the germline V gene, CDR1 is SGHKS and CDR2 is YYEKEE (reference sequence). The V end lost 2 bases, the J end lost 6 bases, and 13 bases lay between the germline ends.